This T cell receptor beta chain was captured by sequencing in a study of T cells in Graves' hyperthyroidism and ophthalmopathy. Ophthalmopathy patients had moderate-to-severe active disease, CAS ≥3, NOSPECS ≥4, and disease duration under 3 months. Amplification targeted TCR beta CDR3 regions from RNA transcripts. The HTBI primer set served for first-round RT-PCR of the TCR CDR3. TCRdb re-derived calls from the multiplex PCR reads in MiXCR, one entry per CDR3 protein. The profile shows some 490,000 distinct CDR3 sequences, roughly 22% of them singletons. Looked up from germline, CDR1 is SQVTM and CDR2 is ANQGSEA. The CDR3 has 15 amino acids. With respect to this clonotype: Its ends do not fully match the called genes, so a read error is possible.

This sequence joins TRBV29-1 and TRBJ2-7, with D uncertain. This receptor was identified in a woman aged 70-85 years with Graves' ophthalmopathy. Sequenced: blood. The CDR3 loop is CSVEVLRLFSYEQCF. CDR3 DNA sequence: TGCAGCGTTGAAGTACTCCGGCTATTCTCCTACGAGCAGTGCTTC.